Ten or more counts support the clone carrying this TCR beta chain. What it recognizes is unknown. This sample is drawn from a study of T cells in Graves' hyperthyroidism and ophthalmopathy. Broader study findings: Through a model of 13 V-J features, ophthalmopathy was separated from stable hyperthyroidism.

The length of the CDR3 is 14 residues. The germline gives CDR1 SEHNR, CDR2 FQNEAQ (reference sequence). Unmatched junction bases numbered 0, after V lost 4 bases and J lost 0 bases. Amplification targeted TCR beta CDR3 regions from RNA transcripts. HTBI primers drove first-round RT-PCR of the TCR CDR3. Using its own MiXCR run on the multiplex PCR reads, TCRdb lists one record per CDR3 protein. Of about 560,000 distinct CDR3 sequences in the sample, 15% to 20% were seen once. Material for sequencing was blood. The receptor comes from a woman aged 18-29 years with Graves' hyperthyroidism. V and J are TRBV7-9 and TRBJ1-1; 9 positions agree with TRBD1. CDR3 DNA sequence: TGTGCCAGCAGCTGGGACAGGGTGAACACTGAAGCTTTCTTT. Its translation: CASSWDRVNTEAFF.